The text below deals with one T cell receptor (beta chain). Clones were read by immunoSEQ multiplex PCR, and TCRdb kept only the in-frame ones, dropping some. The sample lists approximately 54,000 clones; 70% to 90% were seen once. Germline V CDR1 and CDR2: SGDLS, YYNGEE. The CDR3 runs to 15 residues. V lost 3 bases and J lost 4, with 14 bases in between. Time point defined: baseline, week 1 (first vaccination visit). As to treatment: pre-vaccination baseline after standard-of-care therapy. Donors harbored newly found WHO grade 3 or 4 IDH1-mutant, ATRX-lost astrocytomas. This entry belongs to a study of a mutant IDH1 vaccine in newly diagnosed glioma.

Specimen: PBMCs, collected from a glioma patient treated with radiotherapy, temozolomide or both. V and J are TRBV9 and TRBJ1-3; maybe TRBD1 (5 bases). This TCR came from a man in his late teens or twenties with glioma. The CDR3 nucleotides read TGTGCCAGCAGCGCCAGGGTAACCTCCGGAAACACCATATATTTT. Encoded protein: CASSARVTSGNTIYF.